This T cell receptor beta chain was sequenced in a study of blood T cell repertoires in COVID-19. Study in general: PBMCs, B-cell-depleted T cells, or T cells provided the cDNA or gDNA that made up the material.

CDR3 size: 14 residues. The germline V gene encodes CDR1 MNHNS and CDR2 SASEGT. V shed 3 bases and J shed 5 bases, with 13 bases lying between them. Methods used by the authors: Reference gene primer amplification gave estimated nucleated cell counts. TCRdb's copy holds only in-frame clones and misses some; the assay was immunoSEQ multiplex PCR. The DNA was the basis for D and trimming; V, J and clone size are from that table. The sample includes roughly 290,000 clones, 80% to 95% of them seen just once. The chain employs TRBV6-1 and TRBJ1-2, with D perhaps TRBD1 (5 bases). Sequencing input: peripheral blood. This TCR was recovered from a woman aged 25-40 years with COVID-19, enrolled during active disease. CDR3 residues: CASSERWGGYGYTF. The CDR3 DNA reads as TGTGCCAGCAGTGAGAGGTGGGGGGGTTATGGCTACACCTTC.